This T cell receptor beta chain was sequenced during a study of blood T cells in healthy people across ages. Study results and caveats: Roughly linearly, TCR beta diversity per million T cells fell as age increased.

A second roughly 7 to 12 cycle PCR used barcoded and J-beta primers. A template-switch adaptor that had 12 random nucleotides put a tag on each cDNA molecule. TCRdb passed the 5' RACE reads through MiXCR, listing each CDR3 protein once. In the table there are around 1,000,000 distinct CDR3 sequences, under 30% of which are singletons. Of note for this clonotype: What it binds is not known.

The length of the CDR3 is 16 residues. Per the germline V gene, CDR1 is LGHDT and CDR2 is YNNKEL (reference sequence). These data also featured in a second study, about T cells of mothers and their children. That study reports: The extracted RNA was employed in its entirety for cDNA synthesis, at around 1.6 ug per 15 ul.

The source is a girl aged 2 to 10 in good health. Sequenced material: blood. This chain joins TRBV3-1 and TRBJ2-5, with 8 bases lining up with TRBD2. The end of the DNA aligns better with TRBJ2-1, so the J call may be wrong. CDR3 amino acids: CASSQVVAGGGHEQFF. DNA of the CDR3: TGTGCCAGCAGCCAAGTCGTGGCGGGAGGTGGACATGAGCAGTTCTTC.